The 3 T cell receptor beta chains below come from one sample, sequenced in a study of Graves' ophthalmopathy and Graves' hyperthyroidism (dated by TCRdb to the late 2010s). TCRdb names Illumina HiSeq 2000 as the instrument used. For repertoire sequencing, TCR beta CDR3 regions were amplified from RNA transcripts. The first round of RT-PCR was done with HTBI primers and the Qiagen OneStep RT-PCR kit, and was followed by a second round of multiplex PCR, then size selection and purification. TCRdb itself trimmed the public reads at Q25 with fastp, ran MiXCR and retained productive beta chains. Identical CDR3 protein sequences are pooled into one entry, listed with their most common genes and DNA. This sample holds 500,000 to 700,000 distinct CDR3 sequences; about 20% were observed only once. The ten most abundant clones make up around 6.9% of the sample. Sequencing input: peripheral blood. All receptors derive from a woman younger than 30 with stable Graves' hyperthyroidism. Some clones in this sample may be carry-over from other donors' samples. Donor details come from another sample of the same person, matched by shared clones.

This clonotype was seen at least ten times. The chain links TRBV7-2 to TRBJ2-5; TRBD1 agrees at 11 bases. Germline assignment: CDR1 SGHTA and CDR2 FQGNSA. V shed 5 bases, J shed 7 bases, and the junction held 9 bases outside the gene matches. This CDR3 is 15 amino acids long. Here the CDR3 reads CASSVRTGGGGTQYF. CDR3 in DNA: TGTGCCAGCAGCGTTAGGACAGGGGGCGGGGGGACCCAGTACTTC.

In its sample, this clonotype was seen many times. This chain connects TRBV20-1 to TRBJ1-3; unclear D gene. Per germline, CDR1 DFQATT and CDR2 SNEGSKA (reference sequence). The CDR3 contains 14 residues. Trimming removed 2 bases from V and 0 bases from J, with 8 bases in between. CDR3 region: CSARSRNSGNTIYF. The CDR3 DNA sequence: TGCAGTGCTAGAAGCAGAAACTCTGGAAACACCATATATTTT.

This clonotype was counted at least ten times. The chain couples TRBV27 to TRBJ1-5; 7 nucleotides align to TRBD1. After removal of 5 bases from V and 5 bases from J, the junction contained 9 bases not matched to a gene. Germline V gene sequence: CDR1 MNHEY, CDR2 SMNVEV (reference sequence). The CDR3 covers 15 residues. Written as DNA, the CDR3 is TGTGCCAGCAGTACCTCGCCAGGGGGGTATCAGCCCCAGCATTTT. Its translation: CASSTSPGGYQPQHF.